Shown below are 2 T cell receptor beta chains from a single sample sequenced in a study of CD8 T cells in ankylosing spondylitis listed by TCRdb under 2017. The library was prepared using 5' RACE. The listed sequencing device is Illumina HiSeq 2500. TCRdb reanalyzed the raw reads on its own, using fastp at Q25 for trimming and MiXCR for clone calling, and kept in-frame beta chains. Rows are unified per CDR3 protein, each entry keeping the most common DNA and genes. The sample table holds some 840,000 distinct CDR3 sequences, of which 10% to 15% were seen once. Approximately 0.46% of the sample rests with the top ten. Paper-wide results and their limitations: Blood from ankylosing spondylitis patients appeared to be characterized by a TCR beta motif made up of seven or eight highly homologous amino acid variants.

Antigens for these TCRs are unknown. The sequencing sample was made of blood, either unsorted or a sorted T cell fraction (not recorded which). These receptors were obtained from a male donor with ankylosing spondylitis.

The chain links TRBV28 to TRBJ2-7, with D perhaps matching TRBD1 or TRBD2 (5 bases each). The germline V and J ends were trimmed by 7 bases and 1 base, with 14 bases remaining between them. The length of the CDR3 is 14 residues. Per the germline V gene, CDR1 is MDHEN and CDR2 is SYDVKM. The CDR3 nucleotides read TGTGCCAGCATCTCCTCGGGGCCTTCCTACGAGCAGTACTTC. Its translation: CASISSGPSYEQYF.

This chain connects TRBV18 to TRBJ1-2, with a weak D call TRBD1 (5 bases). V was shortened by 0 bases and J by 4 bases, with 12 bases between the two germline ends. The CDR3 is 15 residues long. Germline V gene sequence: CDR1 KGHSH, CDR2 LQKENI. The CDR3 DNA follows: TGTGCCAGCTCACCACCGGGGCAGGGAACCTATGGCTACACCTTC. It is translated as CASSPPGQGTYGYTF.